This T cell receptor beta chain was identified during a study of PD-L1 blockade in urothelial cancer. The time point denotes: peripheral blood 6 weeks after treatment start. This CDR3 comprises 15 residues. Per germline, CDR1 KGHSH and CDR2 LQKENI. Losses at the gene ends were 6 bases for V and 5 bases for J; bases not matched to a gene: 9. Method: immunoSEQ multiplex PCR; TCRdb's copy keeps in-frame clones and lacks some. The table includes 35,000 to 45,000 clones, 84% detected once. Turning to this clone: Other DNA sequences from this sample encode an identical CDR3 as well.

This sequence originates from a middle-aged man with urothelial cancer. The source material was PBMCs, sampled around atezolizumab (anti-PD-L1) treatment. The chain links TRBV18 to TRBJ1-5; 8 bases map to TRBD1. The CDR3 coding sequence is TGTGCCAGCTCTCCAGGACAGGGAAGGGATCAGCCCCAGCATTTT. It codes for CASSPGQGRDQPQHF.